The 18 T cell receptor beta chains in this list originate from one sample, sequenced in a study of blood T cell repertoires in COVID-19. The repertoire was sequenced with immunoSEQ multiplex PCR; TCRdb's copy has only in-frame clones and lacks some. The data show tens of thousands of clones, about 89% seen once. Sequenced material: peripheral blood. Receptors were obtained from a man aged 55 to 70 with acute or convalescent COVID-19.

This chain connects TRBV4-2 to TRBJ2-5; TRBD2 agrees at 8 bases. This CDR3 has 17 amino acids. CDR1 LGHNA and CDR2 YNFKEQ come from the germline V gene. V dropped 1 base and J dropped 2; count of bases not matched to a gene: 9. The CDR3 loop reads CASSQGVAGIQQETQYF. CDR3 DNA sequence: TGTGCCAGCAGCCAAGGGGTAGCGGGGATTCAACAAGAGACCCAGTACTTC.

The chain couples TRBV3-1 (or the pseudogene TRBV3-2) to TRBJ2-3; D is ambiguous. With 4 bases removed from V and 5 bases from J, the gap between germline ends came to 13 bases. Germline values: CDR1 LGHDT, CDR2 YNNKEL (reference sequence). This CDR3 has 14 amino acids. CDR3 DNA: TGTGCCAGCAGCCCAGCCCGCGCAGGAGATACGCAGTATTTT. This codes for CASSPARAGDTQYF.

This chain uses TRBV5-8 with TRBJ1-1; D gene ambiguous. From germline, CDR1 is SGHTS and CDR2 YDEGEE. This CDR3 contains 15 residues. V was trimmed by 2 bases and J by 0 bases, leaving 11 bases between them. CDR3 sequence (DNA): TGTGCCAGCAGCTTAATGACATCCATGAACACTGAAGCTTTCTTT. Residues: CASSLMTSMNTEAFF.

CDR3 in amino acids: CASSLGTGGQETQYF. Here the CDR3 DNA reads TGTGCCAGCAGCTTAGGGACAGGGGGCCAGGAGACCCAGTACTTC. The V gene is TRBV7-3, the J gene TRBJ2-5, with TRBD1 identical over 12 bases. The germline CDR1 and CDR2 sequences are SGHTA and FQGTGA. This CDR3 comprises 15 residues. V dropped 2 bases and J dropped 5; count of bases not matched to a gene: 3.

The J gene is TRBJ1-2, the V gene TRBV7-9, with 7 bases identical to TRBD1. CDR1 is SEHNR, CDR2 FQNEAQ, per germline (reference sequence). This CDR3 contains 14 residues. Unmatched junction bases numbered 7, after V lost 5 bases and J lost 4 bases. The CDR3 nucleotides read TGTGCCAGCAGCGCAGCACAGGGGACCTATGGCTACACCTTC. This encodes CASSAAQGTYGYTF.

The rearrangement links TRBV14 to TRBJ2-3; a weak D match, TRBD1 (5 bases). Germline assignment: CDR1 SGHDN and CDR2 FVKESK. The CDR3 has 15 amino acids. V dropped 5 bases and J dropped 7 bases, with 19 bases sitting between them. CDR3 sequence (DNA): TGTGCCAGCAGCGAGACAGCTTCGGTTGCGAATACGCAGTATTTT. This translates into CASSETASVANTQYF.

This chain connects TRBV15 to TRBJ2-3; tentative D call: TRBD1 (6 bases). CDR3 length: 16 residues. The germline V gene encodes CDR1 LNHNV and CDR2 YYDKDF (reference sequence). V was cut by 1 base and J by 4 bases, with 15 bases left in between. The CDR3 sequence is CATSRVYRDPADTQYF. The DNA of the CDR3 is TGTGCCACCAGCAGAGTGTACAGGGATCCCGCAGATACGCAGTATTTT.

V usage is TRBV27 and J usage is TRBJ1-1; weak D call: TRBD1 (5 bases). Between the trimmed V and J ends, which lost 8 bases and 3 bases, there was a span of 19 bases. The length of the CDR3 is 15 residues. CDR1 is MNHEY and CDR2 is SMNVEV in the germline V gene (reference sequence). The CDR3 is CASRTQWGGDTEAFF. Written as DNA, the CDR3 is TGTGCCAGCCGGACCCAATGGGGGGGAGACACTGAAGCTTTCTTT.

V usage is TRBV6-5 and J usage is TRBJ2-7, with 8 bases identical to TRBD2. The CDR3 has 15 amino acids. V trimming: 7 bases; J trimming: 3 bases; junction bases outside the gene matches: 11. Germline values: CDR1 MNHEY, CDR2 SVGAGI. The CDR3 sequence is CASIKSPSGLYEQYF. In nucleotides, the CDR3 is TGTGCCAGCATAAAGAGTCCTAGCGGGCTCTACGAGCAGTACTTC.

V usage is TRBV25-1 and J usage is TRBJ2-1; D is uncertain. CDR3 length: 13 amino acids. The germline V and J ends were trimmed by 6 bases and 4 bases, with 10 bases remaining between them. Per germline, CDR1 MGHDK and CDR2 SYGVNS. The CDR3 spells CASRRSDYNEQFF. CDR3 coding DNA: TGTGCCAGCAGAAGGAGCGATTACAATGAGCAGTTCTTC. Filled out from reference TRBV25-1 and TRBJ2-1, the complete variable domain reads EADIYQTPRYLVIGTGKKITLECSQTMGHDKMYWYQQDPGMELHLIHYSYGVNSTEKGDLSSESTVSRIRTEHFPLTLESARPSHTSQYLCASRRSDYNEQFFGPGTRLTVL.

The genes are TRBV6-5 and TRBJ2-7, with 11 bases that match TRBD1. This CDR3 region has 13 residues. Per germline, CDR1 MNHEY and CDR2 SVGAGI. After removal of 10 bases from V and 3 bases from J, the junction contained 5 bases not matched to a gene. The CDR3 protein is CAILGTGGYEQYF. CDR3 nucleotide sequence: TGTGCCATCCTAGGGACAGGGGGCTACGAGCAGTACTTC.

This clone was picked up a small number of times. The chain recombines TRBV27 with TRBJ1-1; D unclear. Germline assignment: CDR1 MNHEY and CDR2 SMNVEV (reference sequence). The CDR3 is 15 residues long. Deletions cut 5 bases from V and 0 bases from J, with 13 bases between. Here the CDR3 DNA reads TGTGCCAGCAGTAACTCGGAGAGCCTGAACACTGAAGCTTTCTTT. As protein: CASSNSESLNTEAFF.

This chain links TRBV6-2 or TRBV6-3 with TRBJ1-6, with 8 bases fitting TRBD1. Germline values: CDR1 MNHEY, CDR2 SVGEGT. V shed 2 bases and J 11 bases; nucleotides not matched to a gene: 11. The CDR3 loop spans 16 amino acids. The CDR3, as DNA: TGTGCCAGCAGTTACGGATTGACTCAGGGGGCGACACCCCTCCACTTT. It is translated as CASSYGLTQGATPLHF.

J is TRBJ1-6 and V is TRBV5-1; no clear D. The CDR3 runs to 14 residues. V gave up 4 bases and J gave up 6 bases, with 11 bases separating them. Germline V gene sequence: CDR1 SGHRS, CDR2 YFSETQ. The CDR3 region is CASSRAGSNSPLHF. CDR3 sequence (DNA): TGCGCCAGCAGCCGCGCGGGAAGTAATTCACCCCTCCACTTT.

The CDR3 reads CASSSGQQKEQYF. As DNA, the CDR3 is TGTGCCAGCTCATCGGGACAGCAAAAAGAGCAGTACTTC. V usage is TRBV18 and J usage is TRBJ2-7; 7 bases match TRBD1. J was trimmed by 7 bases and V by 5 bases; bases with no gene match: 8. Looked up from germline, CDR1 is KGHSH and CDR2 is LQKENI. This CDR3 spans 13 amino acids.

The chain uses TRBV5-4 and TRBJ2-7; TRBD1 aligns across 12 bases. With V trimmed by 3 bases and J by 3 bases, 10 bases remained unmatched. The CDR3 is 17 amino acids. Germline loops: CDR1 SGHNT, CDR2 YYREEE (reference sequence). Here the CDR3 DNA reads TGTGCCAGCAGCTCCCCAACCGGGACAGGGGGCAACTACGAGCAGTACTTC. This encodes CASSSPTGTGGNYEQYF.

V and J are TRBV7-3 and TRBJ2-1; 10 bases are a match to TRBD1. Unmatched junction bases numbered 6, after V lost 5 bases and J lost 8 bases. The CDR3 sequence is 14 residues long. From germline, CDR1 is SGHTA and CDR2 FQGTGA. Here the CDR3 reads CASSRQGAKDEQFF. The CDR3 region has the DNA TGTGCCAGCAGCCGACAGGGGGCGAAGGATGAGCAGTTCTTC.

CDR3 residues: CAWSVLETFNTGELFF. CDR3 coding DNA: TGTGCCTGGAGTGTACTAGAGACTTTCAACACCGGGGAGCTGTTTTTT. The V and J genes are TRBV30 and TRBJ2-2; perhaps TRBD2 as D (5 bases). V was cut by 0 bases and J by 2 bases, with 13 bases left in between. The germline V gene has CDR1 GTSNPN and CDR2 SVGIG (reference sequence). The CDR3 has 16 residues. Full variable domain (outside the CDR3, taken from reference TRBV30 and TRBJ2-2): SQTIHQWPATLVQPVGSPLSLECTVEGTSNPNLYWYRQAAGRGLQLLFYSVGIGQISSEVPQNLSASRPQDRQFILSSKKLLLSDSGFYLCAWSVLETFNTGELFFGEGSRLTVL.